This passage covers 8 T cell receptor beta chains from one sample sequenced in a study of spatial heterogeneity in lung cancer. One entry per CDR3 protein, called by TCRdb with MiXCR from the 5' RACE reads. The sample carries roughly 11,000 distinct CDR3 sequences, roughly 4% recorded once. Time point here: sample taken at primary tumor resection. Unsorted tumor, nontumor lung tissue or cryopreserved PBMC supplied the whole RNA. The sequences come from normal lung tissue next to the tumor, collected at surgery. The receptors shown here come from a male donor with early-stage non-small cell lung cancer.

This clonotype was picked up many times. As an off-target read in a library built for alpha chains, this beta chain has a frequency of little significance. This chain connects TRBV5-1 to TRBJ2-2, with unresolved D. The CDR3 length is 14 residues. Trimming removed 4 bases at V and 0 bases at J, with 7 bases between. CDR1 SGHRS and CDR2 YFSETQ come from the germline V gene. The CDR3 region is CASSLYSNTGELFF. Written as DNA, the CDR3 is TGCGCCAGCAGCCTCTACTCGAACACCGGGGAGCTGTTTTTT.

Relative to its sample, this clonotype is medium-sized. The library was built for alpha chains, so this beta chain is an off-target read and its size means little. In DNA, the CDR3 is TGCAGCGTGTTCCCCCGGGATACGCAGTATTTT. It specifies CSVFPRDTQYF. The J gene is TRBJ2-3, the V gene TRBV29-1; D remains ambiguous. The CDR3 runs to 11 residues. V lost 6 bases and J 6 bases, leaving 10 bases between the germline ends. In germline, CDR1 is SQVTM, CDR2 ANQGSEA.

There are many counts of this clonotype. This beta chain is a stray read from a library made for alpha chains; its abundance is not meaningful. CDR3 region: CAISDQQSYEQYF. The CDR3 coding sequence is TGTGCCATCAGTGATCAACAGTCCTACGAGCAGTACTTC. The chain uses TRBV10-3 and TRBJ2-7; D gene uncertain. V lost 3 bases and J lost 1, with 7 bases in between. The CDR3 extends over 13 amino acids. The germline CDR1 and CDR2 sequences are ENHRY and SYGVKD.

There are many counts of this clonotype. This beta chain turned up in a library designed for alpha chains; as an off-target read, its abundance says little. J is TRBJ2-1 and V is TRBV7-2, with D possibly matching TRBD1 (5 bases). This CDR3 has 12 residues. Trimming removed 5 bases from V and 11 bases from J, with 13 bases in between. From germline, CDR1 is SGHTA and CDR2 FQGNSA. Here the CDR3 reads CASSRDSQQQFF. The CDR3 nucleotides are TGTGCCAGCAGCCGTGACAGCCAACAGCAGTTCTTC.

By sample share, this clonotype is medium-sized. Found in a library prepared for alpha chains, this beta chain is an off-target read, and its abundance has little meaning. The J gene is TRBJ2-5, the V gene TRBV6-6, with unresolved D. Germline V gene sequence: CDR1 MNHNY, CDR2 SVGAGI (reference sequence). Trimming pared 6 bases from V and 2 bases from J, leaving 16 bases between. CDR3 length: 15 amino acids. CDR3 amino acids: CASSSNAPRQETQYF. The CDR3 DNA is TGTGCCAGCAGCTCAAACGCGCCCAGACAAGAGACCCAGTACTTC.

This clonotype was detected ten times or more. This beta chain represents an off-target read in a library built for alpha chains; its size is of limited meaning. The chain recombines TRBV28 with TRBJ2-7; D gene unclear. V lost 8 bases, J lost 3 bases, and 8 bases lay in between. The germline CDR1 and CDR2 sequences are MDHEN and SYDVKM. This CDR3 is built from 11 residues. This CDR3 is CASGVDYEQYF. CDR3 bases: TGTGCCAGCGGTGTCGACTACGAGCAGTACTTC.

This clonotype is medium-sized within its sample. The library was built for alpha chains, so this beta chain is an off-target read and its size means little. The rearrangement joins TRBV6-2 or TRBV6-3 to TRBJ1-1; 9 bases agree with TRBD1. Germline loops: CDR1 MNHEY, CDR2 SVGEGT. This CDR3 is 16 amino acids long. V lost 4 bases and J lost 4; bases outside the gene matches: 10. The CDR3 sequence: CASSSDKTGGSTEAFF. In nucleotides, the CDR3 is TGTGCCAGCAGTTCCGACAAGACAGGGGGTAGCACTGAAGCTTTCTTT.

This clonotype is labeled as medium-sized. As an off-target read in a library built for alpha chains, this beta chain has a frequency of little significance. The genes are TRBV29-1 and TRBJ2-3; D possibly corresponds to TRBD2 (7 bases). The CDR3 sequence is 15 residues long. From germline, CDR1 is SQVTM and CDR2 ANQGSEA. V dropped 0 bases and J dropped 2 bases, with 12 bases sitting between them. The CDR3 loop is CSVEEGGRNTDTQYF. As DNA, the CDR3 is TGCAGCGTTGAAGAGGGGGGGCGTAACACAGATACGCAGTATTTT.